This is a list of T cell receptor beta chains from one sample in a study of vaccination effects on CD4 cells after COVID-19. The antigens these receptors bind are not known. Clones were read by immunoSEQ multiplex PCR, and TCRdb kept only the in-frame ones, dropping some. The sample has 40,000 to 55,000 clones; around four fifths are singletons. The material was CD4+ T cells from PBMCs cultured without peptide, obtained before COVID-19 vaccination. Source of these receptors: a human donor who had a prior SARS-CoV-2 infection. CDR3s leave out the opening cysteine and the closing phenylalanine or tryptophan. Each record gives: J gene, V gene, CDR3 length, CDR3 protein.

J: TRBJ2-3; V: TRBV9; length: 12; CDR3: ASSVGGTTDTQY
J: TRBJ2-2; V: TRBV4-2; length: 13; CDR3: ASTFSETNTGELF
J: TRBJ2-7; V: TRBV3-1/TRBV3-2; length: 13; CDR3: ASSPALGASYEQY
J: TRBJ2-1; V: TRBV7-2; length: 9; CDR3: ASSGYNEQF
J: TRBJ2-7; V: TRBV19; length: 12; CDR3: ASSIRGLPYEQY
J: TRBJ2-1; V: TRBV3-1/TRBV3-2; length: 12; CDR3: ASSQSLSGRAGF
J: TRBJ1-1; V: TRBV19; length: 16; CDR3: ASSIRAGQGKVNTEAF
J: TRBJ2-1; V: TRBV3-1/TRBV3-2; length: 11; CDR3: ASSLNLYNEQF
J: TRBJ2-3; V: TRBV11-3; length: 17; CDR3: ASSLERGAPYSGTDTQY
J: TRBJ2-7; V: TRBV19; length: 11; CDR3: ASSPNYAYEQY
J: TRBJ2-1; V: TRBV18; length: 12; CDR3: ASSAGTGANEQF
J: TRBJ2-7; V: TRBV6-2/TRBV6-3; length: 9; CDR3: ASSYASEQY
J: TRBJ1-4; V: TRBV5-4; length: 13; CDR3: ASSPGGATNEKLF
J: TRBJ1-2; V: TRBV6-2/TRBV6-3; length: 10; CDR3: ASSYGNYGYT
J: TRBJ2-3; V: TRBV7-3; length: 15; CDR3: ASSIGLAGGPEGTQY
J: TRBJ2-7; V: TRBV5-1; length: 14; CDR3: ASSLARSPSSYEQY
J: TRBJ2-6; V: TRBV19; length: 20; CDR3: ASSSPILSPVYLSSGANVLT
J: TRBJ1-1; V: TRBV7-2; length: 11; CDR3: ASSLTRNTEAF
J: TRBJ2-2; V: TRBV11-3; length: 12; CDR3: ASSLSRNTGELF
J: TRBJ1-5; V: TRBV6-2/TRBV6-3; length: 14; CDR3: ASSYSGGGSHQPQH
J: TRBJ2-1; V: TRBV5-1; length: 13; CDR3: ASSERDQSYNEQF
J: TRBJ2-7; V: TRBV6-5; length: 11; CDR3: ASSPPGYYEQY
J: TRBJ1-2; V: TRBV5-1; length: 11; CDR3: ASRGTANYGYT
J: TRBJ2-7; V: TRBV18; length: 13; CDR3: ASSPPGRGPLEQY
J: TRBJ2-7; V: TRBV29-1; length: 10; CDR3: SATGLAYEQY
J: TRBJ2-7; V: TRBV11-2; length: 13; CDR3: ASSLVASRAYEQY
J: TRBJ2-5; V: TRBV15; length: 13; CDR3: ATSKRPGAQETQY
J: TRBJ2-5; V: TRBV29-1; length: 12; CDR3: SVFRTGAGETQY
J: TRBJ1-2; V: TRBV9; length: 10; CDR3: ASTNPLYGYT
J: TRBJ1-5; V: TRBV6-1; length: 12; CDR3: ASSELGGDQPQH
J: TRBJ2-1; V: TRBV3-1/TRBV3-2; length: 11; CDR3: ASSQDSLRAPV
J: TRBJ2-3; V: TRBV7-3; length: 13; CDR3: ASSLGLAVEDTQY
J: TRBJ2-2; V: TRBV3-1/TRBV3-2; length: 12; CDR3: ASSHGRNTGELF
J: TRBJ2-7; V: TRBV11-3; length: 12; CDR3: ASSSLGGGYEQY
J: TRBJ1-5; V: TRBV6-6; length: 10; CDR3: ASRQINQPQH
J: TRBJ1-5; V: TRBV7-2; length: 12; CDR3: ASSLQSGDQPQH
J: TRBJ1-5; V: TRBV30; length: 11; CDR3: AWSVRRNQPQH
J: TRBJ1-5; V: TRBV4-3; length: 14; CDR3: ASSPDAGTSNQPQH
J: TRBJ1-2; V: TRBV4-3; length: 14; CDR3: ASSQSPPPGEGGYT
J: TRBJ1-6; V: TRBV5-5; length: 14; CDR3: ASRLGGYSYNSPLH
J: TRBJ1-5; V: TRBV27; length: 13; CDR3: ASRPSTGGNQPQH
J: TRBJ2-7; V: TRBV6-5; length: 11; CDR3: ASSPTGLYEQY
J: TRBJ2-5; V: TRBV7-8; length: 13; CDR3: ASSAPGASTGAQY
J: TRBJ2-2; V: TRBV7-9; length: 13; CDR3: ASSLVPTKPGELF
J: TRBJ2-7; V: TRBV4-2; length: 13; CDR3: ASSPPPGASGEQY
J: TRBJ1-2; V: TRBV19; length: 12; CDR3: ASSSWTGDYGYT